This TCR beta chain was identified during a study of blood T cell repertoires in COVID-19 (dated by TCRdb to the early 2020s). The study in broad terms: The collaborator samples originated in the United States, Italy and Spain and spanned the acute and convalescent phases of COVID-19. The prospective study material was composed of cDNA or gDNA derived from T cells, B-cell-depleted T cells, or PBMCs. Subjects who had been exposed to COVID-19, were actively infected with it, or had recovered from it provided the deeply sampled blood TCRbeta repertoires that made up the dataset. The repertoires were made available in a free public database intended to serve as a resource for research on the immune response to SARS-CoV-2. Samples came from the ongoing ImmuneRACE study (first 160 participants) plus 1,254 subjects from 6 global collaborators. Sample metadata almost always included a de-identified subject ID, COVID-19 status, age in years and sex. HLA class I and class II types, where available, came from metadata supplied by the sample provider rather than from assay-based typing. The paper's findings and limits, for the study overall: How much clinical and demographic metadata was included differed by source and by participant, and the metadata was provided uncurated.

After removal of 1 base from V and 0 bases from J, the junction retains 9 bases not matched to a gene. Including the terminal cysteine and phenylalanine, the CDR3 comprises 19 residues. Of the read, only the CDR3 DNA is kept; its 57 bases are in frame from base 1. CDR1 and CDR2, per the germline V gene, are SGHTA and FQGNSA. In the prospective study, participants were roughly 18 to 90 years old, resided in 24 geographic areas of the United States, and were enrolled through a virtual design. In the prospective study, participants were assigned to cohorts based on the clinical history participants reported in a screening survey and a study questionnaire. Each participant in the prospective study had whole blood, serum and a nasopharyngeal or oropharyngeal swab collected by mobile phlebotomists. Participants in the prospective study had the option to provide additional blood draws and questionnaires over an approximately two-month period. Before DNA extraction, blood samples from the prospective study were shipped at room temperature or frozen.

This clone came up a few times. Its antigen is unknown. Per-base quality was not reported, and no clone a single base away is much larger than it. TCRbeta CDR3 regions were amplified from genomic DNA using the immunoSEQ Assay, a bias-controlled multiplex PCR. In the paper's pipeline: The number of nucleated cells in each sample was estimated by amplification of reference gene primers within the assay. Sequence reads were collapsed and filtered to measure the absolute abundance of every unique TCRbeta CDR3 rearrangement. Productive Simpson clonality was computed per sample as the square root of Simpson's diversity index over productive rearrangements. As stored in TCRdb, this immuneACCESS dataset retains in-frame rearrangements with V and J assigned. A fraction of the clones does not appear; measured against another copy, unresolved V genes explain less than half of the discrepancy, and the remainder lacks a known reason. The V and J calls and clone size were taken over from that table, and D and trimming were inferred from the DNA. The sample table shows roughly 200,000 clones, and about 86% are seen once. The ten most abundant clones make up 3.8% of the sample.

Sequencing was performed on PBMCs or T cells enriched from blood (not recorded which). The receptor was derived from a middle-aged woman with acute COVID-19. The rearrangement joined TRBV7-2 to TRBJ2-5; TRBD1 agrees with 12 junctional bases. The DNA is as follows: TGTGCCAGCAGCTTAGTCGGGACAGGGGGCGCGAGGAACCAAGAGACCCAGTACTTC. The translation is CASSLVGTGGARNQETQYF.